These 13 T cell receptor delta chains came from one sample sequenced in a study of Vδ1+ human thymocytes. Study-wide results and limits: In the thymus, TRG and TRD repertoires looked highly polyclonal with Gaussian CDR3 lengths.

Extracted RNA was reverse transcribed into cDNA. Pooled V-gene forward primers with one constant-region reverse primer generated the CDR3 amplicons by multiplex PCR. TCRdb processed the multiplex PCR reads again with the CATT caller. The sample includes 45,000 to 60,000 delta-chain clones, approximately 16% of them seen just once. No antigens are known for them. Sequencing used Vdelta1+ gamma-delta thymocytes from the thymus. Subset meaning: FACS-sorted CD3+ TCRalphabeta- TCRVdelta1+ TCRVdelta2- thymocytes. The receptors were sampled from a boy younger than two who had congenital heart surgery.

Points on this clone: At one boundary the junction diverges from the germline segment, which might be a read error. Distinct nucleotide sequences in the sample also encode this CDR3. The gene calls are TRDV1 and TRDJ1; TRDD3 matches 10 bases. Germline loops: CDR1 TSWWSYY, CDR2 QGS. The CDR3 length is 19 residues. CDR3 sequence: CALGELPTYWGIHTDKLIF. The CDR3 DNA is TGTGCTCTTGGGGAACTCCCCACTTACTGGGGGATTCACACCGATAAGCTCATCTTT.

This clone came up a few times. The chain employs TRDV1 and TRDJ1; no clear D. The CDR3 is 15 amino acids. Germline V gene data show CDR1 as TSWWSYY and CDR2 as QGS. V was cut by 0 bases and J by 10 bases, with 18 bases left in between. In nucleotides, the CDR3 is TGTGCTCTTGGGGAACTAGTAAGGCCTGACCCCGGACTCATCTTT. Translation gives CALGELVRPDPGLIF.

This clone was seen more than once but under ten times. V is TRDV1 and J is TRDJ1, with D possibly being TRDD2 (5 bases). The V gene's germline CDR1 is TSWWSYY and CDR2 QGS. Trimming removed 0 bases at V and 1 base at J, with 18 bases between. This CDR3 spans 18 amino acids. This chain's CDR3 is CALGELEPTHQSTDKLIF. CDR3 DNA: TGTGCTCTTGGGGAACTTGAGCCTACTCACCAGAGCACCGATAAACTCATCTTT.

This chain links TRDV1 with TRDJ1; D possibly corresponds to TRDD2 (5 bases). Germline V lookup: CDR1 TSWWSYY, CDR2 QGS. This CDR3 spans 16 amino acids. V was trimmed by 5 bases and J by 1 base, leaving 17 bases between them. CDR3 sequence: CALGTRRLRSTDKLIF. The CDR3 coding sequence is TGTGCTCTTGGGACCCGCCGCCTACGAAGCACCGATAAACTCATCTTT.

There are a few counts of this clone. The V gene is TRDV1, the J gene TRDJ1; a weak D match, TRDD3 (5 bases). Germline-derived CDR1 and CDR2 are TSWWSYY and QGS. The CDR3 length is 19 residues. Trimming stripped 3 bases from V and 3 bases from J, with 26 bases between. The CDR3 DNA is TGTGCTCTTGGGGACCCCCATTCCCCGCTCGGGGACGCCGCCGATAAACTCATCTTT. Residues: CALGDPHSPLGDAADKLIF.

The chain recombines TRDV1 with TRDJ1; D is possibly TRDD2 or TRDD3 (7 bases each). V was shortened by 4 bases and J by 4 bases, with 34 bases between the two germline ends. In germline, CDR1 is TSWWSYY, CDR2 QGS. This CDR3 has 21 amino acids. The CDR3 reads CALGVFLRFSGGPTRGDKLIF. CDR3 nucleotides: TGTGCTCTTGGGGTTTTCCTACGGTTTTCTGGGGGCCCGACCAGGGGCGATAAACTCATCTTT.

This clone was detected a few times. Other nucleotide sequences from this sample produce the same CDR3. This chain uses TRDV2 with TRDJ1; 7 bases map to TRDD3. CDR1 and CDR2 (germline): GEAIGNYY, EKD. The ends lost 1 base at V and 4 bases at J; junction bases unmatched: 17. The CDR3 loop spans 18 amino acids. CDR3 sequence (DNA): TGTGCCTGTGACACTCCCACCGGGGGATCTGAGTTGATCGATAAACTCATCTTT. It translates to CACDTPTGGSELIDKLIF.

The table lists this clone with a few counts. V gene TRDV1 combines with J gene TRDJ1, with 9 positions matching TRDD3. V dropped 0 bases and J dropped 0; count of bases not matched to a gene: 20. The CDR3 has 22 amino acids. Germline V CDR1 and CDR2: TSWWSYY, QGS. The CDR3 spells CALGELEDERYGLGEYTDKLIF. The CDR3 coding sequence is TGTGCTCTTGGGGAACTAGAGGACGAACGATACGGACTGGGGGAGTACACCGATAAACTCATCTTT.

This clone showed up just once. The gene calls are TRDV1 and TRDJ1, with 9 bases matching TRDD3. This CDR3 has 24 amino acids. Germline V lookup: CDR1 TSWWSYY, CDR2 QGS. The J segment lost 0 bases and the V segment lost 2 bases, leaving 28 bases of the junction unmatched. The CDR3 bases are TGTGCTCTTGGGGAAGGGCAAGCCTTCCCTTATACTGGGGGAGCCCCCCTCTACACCGATAAACTCATCTTT. Protein sequence: CALGEGQAFPYTGGAPLYTDKLIF.

This clone showed up just a few times. The J gene is TRDJ1, the V gene TRDV1; the D is unclear. This CDR3 is 16 amino acids long. Trimming stripped 3 bases from V and 3 bases from J, with 17 bases between. Germline CDR1 TSWWSYY, CDR2 QGS. CDR3 in DNA: TGTGCTCTTGGGGACCCTAACCCTCACCTGGCCGATAAACTCATCTTT. It translates to CALGDPNPHLADKLIF.

This chain connects TRDV1 to TRDJ1, with 7 bases lining up with TRDD3. The CDR3 has 20 residues. The V gene's germline CDR1 is TSWWSYY and CDR2 QGS. V shed 3 bases and J 0 bases; nucleotides not matched to a gene: 19. CDR3 DNA: TGTGCTCTTGGGGACTCCCGGGTTCTGGGGGGTCCCCCGTACACCGATAAACTCATCTTT. Translating it yields CALGDSRVLGGPPYTDKLIF.

In its sample, this clone was seen many times. The chain uses TRDV2 and TRDJ1, with unresolved D. The CDR3 extends over 15 amino acids. Germline V CDR1 and CDR2: GEAIGNYY, EKD. Trimming removed 7 bases from V and 1 base from J, with 18 bases in between. CDR3 loop: CACYNPHIITDKLIF. The DNA for the CDR3 is TGTGCCTGCTACAACCCCCACATAATCACCGATAAACTCATCTTT.

On this clone itself: With a much larger clone just one base away, this may be a read error. The chain combines TRDV2 with TRDJ1, with 9 nucleotides matching TRDD3. Germline values: CDR1 GEAIGNYY, CDR2 EKD. This CDR3 is built from 16 residues. V trimming: 8 bases; J trimming: 2 bases; junction bases outside the gene matches: 14. CDR3 coding DNA: TGTGCCTATGATCTCTGGGGGATTAGTAGAACCGATAAACTCATCTTT. The encoded protein is CAYDLWGISRTDKLIF.